The 28 T cell receptor beta chains given below trace back to one sample, sequenced in a study of OX40 agonist ivuxolimab in advanced cancers. Sequencing was performed with immunoSEQ multiplex PCR; in TCRdb, only in-frame clones are kept and a portion is missing. Counted here are just over 35,000 clones, around three quarters occurring once; the ten biggest clones make up under 25%. Sequencing used CD4+ or CD8+ T cells sorted from blood, obtained in a trial of the OX40 agonist ivuxolimab. The receptors were gathered from an adult with an advanced solid tumor such as melanoma, head and neck, liver or kidney cancer.

The genes are TRBV6-5 and TRBJ2-1; no firm D call. This CDR3 is built from 15 residues. The ends were cut back, 5 bases at V and 2 bases at J, with 13 bases in the middle. Germline V lookup: CDR1 MNHEY, CDR2 SVGAGI. The CDR3 sequence: CASSPLSGPYNEQFF. The CDR3 bases are TGTGCCAGCAGTCCATTGTCGGGCCCCTACAATGAGCAGTTCTTC.

This sequence joins TRBV7-9 and TRBJ2-3; D is undetermined. Trimming took off 4 bases at V and 0 bases at J, with 8 bases between the two ends. From germline, CDR1 is SEHNR and CDR2 FQNEAQ (reference sequence). The CDR3 totals 14 residues. The CDR3 DNA is TGTGCCAGCAGCTCAGCCGTGAGCACAGATACGCAGTATTTT. Residues: CASSSAVSTDTQYF.

This chain connects TRBV14 to TRBJ2-7; D tentatively fits TRBD1 or TRBD2 (7 bases each). The CDR3 totals 15 residues. CDR1 and CDR2 from the germline V gene are SGHDN and FVKESK. With 5 bases removed from V and 2 bases from J, the gap between germline ends came to 16 bases. The CDR3 loop reads CASSENQGGAYEQYF. The CDR3 coding sequence is TGTGCCAGCAGCGAGAACCAGGGGGGGGCCTACGAGCAGTACTTC. The whole variable domain, remainder taken from reference TRBV14 and TRBJ2-7, is EAGVTQFPSHSVIEKGQTVTLRCDPISGHDNLYWYRRVMGKEIKFLLHFVKESKQDESGMPNNRFLAERTGGTYSTLKVQPAELEDSGVYFCASSENQGGAYEQYFGPGTRLTVT.

The chain joins TRBV2 to TRBJ1-6, with 10 bases identical to TRBD1. CDR3 length: 15 residues. V dropped 8 bases and J dropped 9; count of bases not matched to a gene: 10. CDR1 SNHLY and CDR2 FYNNEI come from the germline V gene. CDR3 loop: CASQLPRDRGSPLHF. The CDR3 DNA sequence: TGTGCCAGCCAGCTACCCCGGGACAGGGGTTCACCCCTCCACTTT.

V usage is TRBV7-2 and J usage is TRBJ2-2; no clear D. The germline V gene encodes CDR1 SGHTA and CDR2 FQGNSA. The CDR3 has 15 amino acids. Trimming took off 1 base at V and 6 bases at J, with 12 bases between the two ends. Written as DNA, the CDR3 is TGTGCCAGCAGCTTAGAAGGTGGATTTTCCGGGGAGCTGTTTTTT. Protein sequence: CASSLEGGFSGELFF.

V and J are TRBV9 and TRBJ1-2; D remains ambiguous. V was cut by 0 bases and J by 0 bases, with 12 bases left in between. This CDR3 is built from 16 residues. Germline CDR1 reads SGDLS; CDR2 reads YYNGEE. This chain's CDR3 is CASSVVSRETNYGYTF. The CDR3 DNA follows: TGTGCCAGCAGCGTAGTGTCTCGGGAGACTAACTATGGCTACACCTTC.

This sequence joins TRBV5-4 and TRBJ1-1; D unresolved. From germline, CDR1 is SGHNT and CDR2 YYREEE (reference sequence). The CDR3 extends over 14 amino acids. The V end lost 2 bases, the J end lost 1 base, and 9 bases lay between the germline ends. This CDR3 is CASSFFGTNTEAFF. The CDR3 coding sequence is TGTGCCAGCAGCTTCTTCGGCACGAACACTGAAGCTTTCTTT.

This chain joins TRBV10-3 and TRBJ1-2, with TRBD1 as a possible D gene (6 bases). This CDR3 has 14 amino acids. Trimming pared 5 bases from V and 6 bases from J, leaving 16 bases between. CDR1 is ENHRY, CDR2 SYGVKD, per germline. CDR3 amino acids: CAISLAGAQNGYTF. The CDR3 coding sequence is TGTGCCATCAGTCTTGCGGGGGCTCAGAATGGCTACACCTTC.

The chain couples TRBV5-1 to TRBJ1-2, with 8 bases aligning to TRBD1. Germline-derived CDR1 and CDR2 are SGHRS and YFSETQ. V gave up 1 base and J gave up 4 bases; unmatched junction bases: 6. The CDR3 runs to 15 residues. CDR3: CASSLSGQALYGYTF. The CDR3 DNA is TGCGCCAGCAGCTTGTCGGGACAGGCCCTCTATGGCTACACCTTC.

V is TRBV6-5 and J is TRBJ1-2; D not resolved. This CDR3 has 13 amino acids. The germline CDR1 and CDR2 sequences are MNHEY and SVGAGI. Trimming removed 6 bases from V and 4 bases from J, with 12 bases in between. CDR3 amino acids: CASSRDGRYGYTF. CDR3 sequence (DNA): TGTGCCAGCAGCCGTGACGGGCGCTATGGCTACACCTTC.

The chain links TRBV6-6 to TRBJ2-6, with D possibly matching TRBD1 (6 bases). CDR1 and CDR2 (germline): MNHNY, SVGAGI (reference sequence). CDR3 length: 15 residues. V was trimmed by 6 bases and J by 1 base, leaving 10 bases between them. The CDR3 spells CASSWTASGANVLTF. The CDR3 region has the DNA TGTGCCAGCAGCTGGACAGCTTCTGGGGCCAACGTCCTGACTTTC.

The CDR3 region has the DNA TGTGCCAGCAGCATGGGGGGTGGGACAGATAATTCACCCCTCCACTTT. As protein: CASSMGGGTDNSPLHF. J is TRBJ1-6 and V is TRBV9; 7 nucleotides match TRBD1. CDR3 length: 16 residues. The V and J ends lost 4 bases and 5 bases, in that order; junction bases with no gene match: 9. CDR1 and CDR2 from the germline V gene are SGDLS and YYNGEE.

This clone appeared once. The chain employs TRBV5-4 and TRBJ1-3; D remains ambiguous. The length of the CDR3 is 15 residues. CDR1 SGHNT and CDR2 YYREEE come from the germline V gene (reference sequence). The germline V and J ends were trimmed by 0 bases and 0 bases, with 7 bases remaining between them. CDR3 DNA: TGTGCCAGCAGCTTGGAGGTCAGCTCTGGAAACACCATATATTTT. Translated: CASSLEVSSGNTIYF.

This chain joins TRBV7-3 and TRBJ1-1; no clear D. From germline, CDR1 is SGHTA and CDR2 FQGTGA. The V end lost 4 bases, the J end lost 0 bases, and 6 bases lay between the germline ends. This CDR3 region has 13 residues. The CDR3 DNA sequence: TGTGCCAGCAGCTCGGATATGAACACTGAAGCTTTCTTT. Its protein is CASSSDMNTEAFF.

The CDR3 nucleotides read TGTGCCAGCAGCCTGCGGCAGGGCACCCGAGGGGAGCAGTACTTC. This encodes CASSLRQGTRGEQYF. The chain has TRBV5-6 and TRBJ2-7; D assignment may be TRBD1 or TRBD2 (5 bases each). CDR1 is SGHDT, CDR2 YYEEEE, per germline. This CDR3 comprises 15 residues. V was shortened by 4 bases and J by 7 bases, with 21 bases between the two germline ends.

The chain employs TRBV18 and TRBJ2-5; D is possibly TRBD1 (5 bases). The CDR3 covers 15 residues. Trimming shortened V by 2 bases and J by 4 bases, and 14 bases separated the two germline ends. Germline CDR1 and CDR2: KGHSH and LQKENI. CDR3 sequence: CASSPVTTVGETQYF. The CDR3 DNA reads TGTGCCAGCTCACCAGTTACGACAGTCGGAGAGACCCAGTACTTC.

The J gene is TRBJ1-2, the V gene TRBV4-2; D might be TRBD1 (6 bases). This CDR3 contains 15 residues. Per the germline V gene, CDR1 is LGHNA and CDR2 is YNFKEQ. The V and J ends lost 0 bases and 5 bases respectively, with 13 bases between them. CDR3 DNA sequence: TGTGCCAGCAGCCAAGATGGCCGGGGGCGGTATGGCTACACCTTC. Amino acids: CASSQDGRGRYGYTF.

The V and J genes are TRBV7-9 and TRBJ2-7; weak D call: TRBD2 (7 bases). Between the trimmed V and J ends, which lost 0 bases and 3 bases, there was a span of 18 bases. Germline-derived CDR1 and CDR2 are SEHNR and FQNEAQ (reference sequence). CDR3 length: 17 amino acids. The CDR3 loop reads CASSLAGRGARFYEQYF. The DNA for the CDR3 is TGTGCCAGCAGCTTAGCTGGACGGGGGGCACGATTCTACGAGCAGTACTTC.

This chain joins TRBV29-1 and TRBJ1-5; D gene unclear. CDR3 length: 14 residues. The V end was cut by 5 bases, the J end by 5 bases, with 16 bases between. Germline CDR1 SQVTM, CDR2 ANQGSEA. In DNA form, the CDR3 reads TGCAGCGTTTGGGCAGGCCTTGGAGATCAGCCCCAGCATTTT. Amino acid sequence: CSVWAGLGDQPQHF.

This clone occurred a few times. The rearrangement uses TRBV11-2 and TRBJ1-4; TRBD1 matches 7 bases. The CDR3 spans 15 residues. V gave up 1 base and J gave up 6 bases; unmatched junction bases: 5. Germline CDR1 SGHAT, CDR2 FQNNGV. Here the CDR3 reads CASSLVGGAYEKLFF. In DNA, the CDR3 is TGTGCCAGCAGCTTAGTAGGGGGCGCGTATGAAAAACTGTTTTTT.

The table lists this clone with a few counts. The CDR3 nucleotides read TGCAGCGTTGAAGATCAGACATCCTATGGCTACACCTTC. It is translated as CSVEDQTSYGYTF. The genes are TRBV29-1 and TRBJ1-2, with no clear D. The CDR3 covers 13 residues. Germline CDR1 reads SQVTM; CDR2 reads ANQGSEA. With 0 bases removed from V and 4 bases from J, the gap between germline ends came to 9 bases.

The chain carries TRBV7-8 and TRBJ2-3; perhaps TRBD1 as D (6 bases). The CDR3 contains 14 residues. The V and J ends lost 2 bases and 5 bases respectively, with 11 bases between them. Germline V gene sequence: CDR1 SGHVS, CDR2 FQNEAQ. This chain's CDR3 is CASSLTQGIDTQYF. CDR3 DNA sequence: TGTGCCAGCAGCTTAACACAGGGAATAGATACGCAGTATTTT.

The V call is TRBV7-2, the J call TRBJ1-1; no clear D gene. Between the trimmed V and J ends, which lost 5 bases and 0 bases, there was a span of 13 bases. This CDR3 is built from 15 residues. Germline CDR1 reads SGHTA; CDR2 reads FQGNSA. The CDR3 is CASSPRGGLNTEAFF. In nucleotides, the CDR3 is TGTGCCAGCAGCCCCCGGGGAGGGCTGAACACTGAAGCTTTCTTT.

V is TRBV6-1 and J is TRBJ1-2; D is uncertain. CDR1 and CDR2 (germline): MNHNS, SASEGT. Trimming shortened V by 9 bases and J by 6 bases, and 8 bases separated the two germline ends. CDR3 size: 10 residues. The CDR3 coding sequence is TGTGCCAGTTGGGAGAATGGCTACACCTTC. Translating gives CASWENGYTF.

J is TRBJ2-4 and V is TRBV29-1, with unresolved D. Germline lookup yields CDR1 SQVTM and CDR2 ANQGSEA. The length of the CDR3 is 11 residues. The ends were cut back, 4 bases at V and 8 bases at J, with 9 bases in the middle. CDR3 region: CSVVVADIQYF. The DNA for the CDR3 is TGCAGCGTTGTGGTGGCAGACATTCAGTACTTC.

This clone has a handful of counts. The chain joins TRBV6-5 to TRBJ2-7; possibly TRBD1 or TRBD2 for D (6 bases each). Deletions cut 8 bases from V and 3 bases from J, with 14 bases between. This CDR3 spans 13 amino acids. Germline CDR1 reads MNHEY; CDR2 reads SVGAGI. CDR3 protein: CASGRGGRYEQYF. The CDR3 nucleotides read TGTGCCAGCGGCCGAGGGGGGCGCTACGAGCAGTACTTC.

The chain carries TRBV7-8 and TRBJ2-7, with D maybe TRBD2 (6 bases). The J call is uncertain, as TRBJ2-1 better fits the DNA end. CDR1 and CDR2 (germline): SGHVS, FQNEAQ. This CDR3 contains 15 residues. CDR3 DNA: TGTGCCAGCATGATAGAGGGACTTCCATACAATGAGCAGTTCTTC. This translates into CASMIEGLPYNEQFF.

V usage is TRBV19 and J usage is TRBJ1-4, with D possibly TRBD1 on 5 matching bases. Trimming shortened V by 4 bases and J by 2 bases, and 14 bases separated the two germline ends. The CDR3 spans 16 residues. CDR1 is LNHDA, CDR2 SQIVND, per germline (reference sequence). The CDR3 coding sequence is TGTGCCAGTAGTACCATACCAGGGTGGACTAATGAAAAACTGTTTTTT. Protein product: CASSTIPGWTNEKLFF.